This paragraph covers one T cell receptor (beta chain) sequence. The antigen it recognizes is unknown. No base quality information exists; no much larger clone differs at one position. This sample stems from a study of blood T cell repertoires in COVID-19 (TCRdb year 2020). Describing the broader study: Collaborator samples came from the United States, Italy and Spain and covered acute and convalescent phases of COVID-19. The material from the prospective study consisted of cDNA or gDNA derived from T cells, B-cell-depleted T cells, or PBMCs. The dataset comprised deeply sampled blood TCRbeta repertoires from subjects exposed to, actively infected with, or recovered from COVID-19. The repertoires were released in a freely available public database meant as a resource for research on the immune response to SARS-CoV-2. The samples were drawn from two sources: the first 160 participants of the ongoing ImmuneRACE study, and 1,000 to 1,500 subjects contributed by 6 global collaborators. Nearly every sample came with metadata listing a de-identified subject ID, COVID-19 status, age in years and sex. Where HLA class I and class II types were available, the types were taken from metadata supplied by the sample provider, not from assay-based typing.

Inclusive of the bounding cysteine and phenylalanine, the CDR3 is 12 residues long. Only CDR3 DNA is held: 36 bases, read in frame from base 1. V is shortened by 2 bases, J by 2 bases, and the region joining them spans 4 bases. CDR1 and CDR2, per the germline V gene, are SGHRS and YFSETQ. TCRbeta CDR3 regions were amplified from genomic DNA using the immunoSEQ Assay, a bias-controlled multiplex PCR. In the original analysis: Within the assay, amplification of reference gene primers was used to estimate how many nucleated cells each sample contained. Sequence reads were collapsed and filtered to measure the absolute abundance of every unique TCRbeta CDR3 rearrangement. For each sample, productive Simpson clonality was calculated as the square root of Simpson's diversity index across productive rearrangements. As stored in TCRdb, this immuneACCESS dataset retains in-frame rearrangements with V and J assigned. A fraction of the clones does not appear; measured against another copy, unresolved V genes explain less than half of the discrepancy, and the remainder lacks a known reason. The V and J calls and clone size come from that table; D and trimming were worked out from the DNA. The sample data list 450,000 or so clones, and 90% of these were observed just once. The top ten clones comprise 0.6% of the sample.

Summary of the overall study and its limitations: The quantity of clinical and demographic metadata differed by source and by participant and was supplied without curation.

Participants in the prospective study were aged roughly 18 to 95 years, lived in over 20 United States geographic areas, and enrolled through a virtual design. In the prospective study, cohorts were assigned on the basis of participant-reported clinical history obtained from a screening survey and a study questionnaire. Recovered participants in ImmuneRACE Cohort 3 were defined by two consecutive negative NP/OP PCR tests, clearance by a healthcare professional, or resolution of symptoms. Mobile phlebotomists in the prospective study collected whole blood, serum and a nasopharyngeal or oropharyngeal swab from every participant. Participants in the prospective study had the option to provide additional blood draws and questionnaires over an approximately 2-month period. Before DNA extraction, prospective study blood samples were shipped either frozen or at room temperature.

The chain links TRBV5-1 with TRBJ1-2; the D gene identity is not certain. The clonotype originates from a man between 18 and 29 years old who had recovered from COVID-19. The sequencing input was PBMCs or T cells enriched from blood (not recorded which). The DNA sequence is as follows: TGCGCCAGCAGCTTCGAGAACTATGGCTACACCTTC. This encodes CASSFENYGYTF.